This entry lists 22 T cell receptor beta chains sequenced from one sample in a study of cytomegalovirus exposure and HLA in healthy donors. PCR employed 60 Vbeta and 13 Jbeta primers. Using immunoSEQ multiplex PCR, the repertoire was profiled, and TCRdb retains in-frame clones only, with some absent. The data hold about 140,000 clones, with 73% observed a single time. Specimen: PBMCs. All receptors come from a woman in her 40s in good health and CMV-seronegative.

This chain's CDR3 is CASSSVPGEAFF. CDR3 coding DNA: TGTGCCAGCAGCTCGGTCCCAGGGGAAGCTTTCTTT. The chain uses TRBV7-9 and TRBJ1-1; a weak D match, TRBD1 (5 bases). The CDR3 is 12 amino acids. Looked up from germline, CDR1 is SEHNR and CDR2 is FQNEAQ (reference sequence). Trimming stripped 4 bases from V and 8 bases from J, with 11 bases between. Full variable domain (rest looked up from reference TRBV7-9 and TRBJ1-1): DTGVSQNPRHKITKRGQNVTFRCDPISEHNRLYWYRQTLGQGPEFLTYFQNEAQLEKSRLLSDRFSAERPKGSFSTLEIQRTEQGDSAMYLCASSSVPGEAFFGQGTRLTVV.

The chain combines TRBV7-8 with TRBJ1-4; 8 bases agree with TRBD1. V was pared by 5 bases and J by 3 bases, with 5 bases of the junction left unmatched. The CDR3 is made up of 15 amino acids. The germline CDR1 and CDR2 sequences are SGHVS and FQNEAQ. The DNA for the CDR3 is TGTGCCAGCAGCGAGGACAGGGCGGCTAATGAAAAACTGTTTTTT. This sequence encodes CASSEDRAANEKLFF.

This chain connects TRBV19 to TRBJ2-2; tentative D call: TRBD2 (6 bases). Per germline, CDR1 LNHDA and CDR2 SQIVND (reference sequence). This CDR3 comprises 15 residues. Trimming stripped 3 bases from V and 5 bases from J, with 13 bases between. The CDR3 nucleotides are TGTGCCAGTAGTATTATCGGGGGTGAGACCGGGGAGCTGTTTTTT. This encodes CASSIIGGETGELFF.

This clone showed up just a few times. This chain joins TRBV7-3 and TRBJ1-1; D may be TRBD1 (5 bases). The CDR3 spans 14 residues. Per the germline V gene, CDR1 is SGHTA and CDR2 is FQGTGA. V dropped 5 bases and J dropped 5 bases, with 15 bases sitting between them. The CDR3 DNA sequence: TGTGCCAGCAGCACCAATGGGGCGAGGACTGAAGCTTTCTTT. This encodes CASSTNGARTEAFF.

The rearrangement joins TRBV11-2 to TRBJ2-5, with D tentatively TRBD1 (6 bases). The CDR3 covers 14 residues. CDR1 and CDR2 from the germline V gene are SGHAT and FQNNGV. Between the trimmed V and J ends, which lost 7 bases and 5 bases, there was a span of 17 bases. The CDR3, as DNA: TGTGCCAGCACACAGGACAGCTGGGGGGAGACCCAGTACTTC. This codes for CASTQDSWGETQYF.

This clone appeared a few times. V usage is TRBV7-9 and J usage is TRBJ1-1; TRBD1 is a possible D gene (5 bases). The V gene's germline CDR1 is SEHNR and CDR2 FQNEAQ (reference sequence). V shed 5 bases and J shed 5 bases, with 15 bases lying between them. The CDR3 has 14 amino acids. The chain's CDR3 is CASSTGNLGTEAFF. CDR3 DNA: TGTGCCAGCAGCACAGGAAACCTGGGGACTGAAGCTTTCTTT.

The chain is built from TRBV2 and TRBJ2-3; TRBD2 agrees at 8 bases. CDR3 length equals 14 residues. Germline CDR1 SNHLY, CDR2 FYNNEI. V was pared by 5 bases and J by 3 bases, with 4 bases of the junction left unmatched. Here the CDR3 reads CASSNRGGTDTQYF. The CDR3 DNA sequence: TGTGCCAGCAGTAATCGCGGGGGGACAGATACGCAGTATTTT.

This clone has just one count. The chain combines TRBV7-9 with TRBJ2-7; 9 nucleotides match TRBD1. The CDR3 covers 15 residues. In germline, CDR1 is SEHNR, CDR2 FQNEAQ (reference sequence). V lost 1 base to trimming and J lost 6 bases; unmatched junction nucleotides: 7. CDR3 sequence: CASSLGTGASGEQYF. For the CDR3, the DNA is TGTGCCAGCAGCTTAGGGACAGGGGCCTCGGGCGAGCAGTACTTC.

This chain uses TRBV11-2 with TRBJ1-1; D unresolved. Looked up from germline, CDR1 is SGHAT and CDR2 is FQNNGV. The CDR3 runs to 13 residues. Trimming cost V 5 bases and J 1 base, with 8 bases left between them. CDR3 residues: CASSANGNTEAFF. The CDR3 coding sequence is TGTGCCAGCAGCGCAAACGGGAACACTGAAGCTTTCTTT.

This clone turned up a few times. This chain uses TRBV6-5 with TRBJ2-7; 7 bases map to TRBD1. J gave up 6 bases and V 2 bases, and 10 bases lay outside the gene matches. CDR1 MNHEY and CDR2 SVGAGI come from the germline V gene. This CDR3 spans 15 amino acids. In nucleotides, the CDR3 is TGTGCCAGCAGTTACGCGACAGGGCCCCTTGGCGAGCAGTACTTC. Protein product: CASSYATGPLGEQYF.

The rearrangement joins TRBV2 to TRBJ1-2; 7 nucleotides agree with TRBD1. The junction had 12 bases not matched to a gene; V was cut back by 3 bases and J by 8 bases. This CDR3 contains 15 residues. Germline-derived CDR1 and CDR2 are SNHLY and FYNNEI. CDR3 region: CASSDGQGVIRGYTF. For the CDR3, the DNA is TGTGCCAGCAGTGATGGGCAGGGGGTTATCAGGGGCTACACCTTC.

The chain couples TRBV18 to TRBJ1-1; D unresolved. The germline V gene has CDR1 KGHSH and CDR2 LQKENI. Between the trimmed V and J ends, which lost 3 bases and 5 bases, there was a span of 13 bases. The CDR3 covers 14 residues. As DNA, the CDR3 is TGTGCCAGCTCACCGTTCGGGAGGTCGACTGAAGCTTTCTTT. Protein sequence: CASSPFGRSTEAFF.

DNA for the CDR3: TGTGCCAGCCTCTCTCGCATCCAGGGCGCAACTAATGAAAAACTGTTTTTT. Translated, it gives CASLSRIQGATNEKLFF. The chain couples TRBV28 to TRBJ1-4, with D possibly TRBD1 on 5 matching bases. V lost 8 bases, J lost 0 bases, and 19 bases lay in between. The CDR3 totals 17 residues. Germline V CDR1 and CDR2: MDHEN, SYDVKM.

The chain carries TRBV11-2 and TRBJ2-2; 8 positions agree with TRBD2. The V gene end was trimmed by 5 bases and the J gene end by 0 bases; junction bases not matched to a gene: 8. CDR3 length equals 17 residues. Germline CDR1 SGHAT, CDR2 FQNNGV. The CDR3 loop is CASSRDGLAANTGELFF. The CDR3 region has the DNA TGTGCCAGCAGCCGAGATGGACTAGCAGCGAACACCGGGGAGCTGTTTTTT. Full variable domain (missing parts from reference TRBV11-2 and TRBJ2-2): EAGVAQSPRYKIIEKRQSVAFWCNPISGHATLYWYQQILGQGPKLLIQFQNNGVVDDSQLPKDRFSAERLKGVDSTLKIQPAKLEDSAVYLCASSRDGLAANTGELFFGEGSRLTVL.

This clone has a single count. The chain recombines TRBV5-4 with TRBJ2-5, with 7 nucleotides matching TRBD1. The V segment lost 0 bases and the J segment 5 bases; nucleotides outside the gene matches: 10. Germline loops: CDR1 SGHNT, CDR2 YYREEE (reference sequence). The length of the CDR3 is 16 residues. The CDR3, as DNA: TGTGCCAGCAGCTTGGTATCCGGGACAGCCGGGGAGACCCAGTACTTC. Protein product: CASSLVSGTAGETQYF.

This clone was counted only a few times. This chain links TRBV7-9 with TRBJ1-2; D ambiguous. V lost 1 base and J 4 bases, leaving 7 bases between the germline ends. CDR1 is SEHNR, CDR2 FQNEAQ, per germline (reference sequence). This CDR3 region has 13 residues. CDR3 nucleotide sequence: TGTGCCAGCAGCTTAGGAGGATCCTATGGCTACACCTTC. It specifies CASSLGGSYGYTF.

The chain joins TRBV5-8 to TRBJ1-2, with D uncertain. Germline CDR1 and CDR2: SGHTS and YDEGEE. Trimming removed 4 bases at V and 5 bases at J, with 12 bases between. The CDR3 has 13 residues. The CDR3 DNA reads as TGTGCCAGCAGCCAATCGCGGGGATATGGCTACACCTTC. Protein sequence: CASSQSRGYGYTF.

The rearrangement joins TRBV19 to TRBJ2-5; the match to TRBD1 covers 9 bases. CDR1 LNHDA and CDR2 SQIVND come from the germline V gene (reference sequence). CDR3 length: 15 residues. V was clipped by 5 bases and J by 4 bases; unmatched bases: 8. The DNA of the CDR3 is TGTGCCAGTAGTGACAGGGGGTACGCAGGAGAGACCCAGTACTTC. The encoded protein is CASSDRGYAGETQYF.

CDR3 residues: CASSPGDRPDTQYF. CDR3 sequence (DNA): TGTGCCAGCAGTCCTGGGGACAGGCCAGATACGCAGTATTTT. The chain has TRBV25-1 and TRBJ2-3, with TRBD1 matching over 8 bases. Germline values: CDR1 MGHDK, CDR2 SYGVNS. Unmatched junction bases numbered 5, after V lost 5 bases and J lost 4 bases. This CDR3 is 14 amino acids long. The full variable domain, in which reference TRBV25-1 and TRBJ2-3 provide the parts outside the CDR3, is EADIYQTPRYLVIGTGKKITLECSQTMGHDKMYWYQQDPGMELHLIHYSYGVNSTEKGDLSSESTVSRIRTEHFPLTLESARPSHTSQYLCASSPGDRPDTQYFGPGTRLTVL.

This chain links TRBV6-1 with TRBJ1-4, with 9 bases matching TRBD1. The CDR3 has 15 amino acids. The junction had 8 bases not matched to a gene; V was cut back by 6 bases and J by 6 bases. Germline lookup yields CDR1 MNHNS and CDR2 SASEGT. The CDR3 DNA reads as TGTGCCAGCAGCCCGAGGGACAGGGTAGATGAAAAACTGTTTTTT. Translating it yields CASSPRDRVDEKLFF.

The chain uses TRBV11-2 and TRBJ2-1; the D gene is possibly TRBD2 (5 bases). The CDR3 consists of 13 residues. Germline CDR1 is SGHAT and CDR2 is FQNNGV. Between the trimmed V and J ends, which lost 1 base and 11 bases, there was a span of 12 bases. The CDR3 spells CASSLGREGQQFF. The CDR3 DNA reads as TGTGCCAGCAGCTTAGGTCGGGAAGGGCAGCAGTTCTTC.

The genes are TRBV5-1 and TRBJ1-5; TRBD1 might be the D (6 bases). CDR3 size: 14 residues. Germline V gene lookup returns CDR1 SGHRS and CDR2 YFSETQ. Trimming pared 3 bases from V and 3 bases from J, leaving 10 bases between. The CDR3 DNA reads TGCGCCAGCAGCTACGGACAGCCCAATCAGCCCCAGCATTTT. Translated: CASSYGQPNQPQHF.